This T cell receptor beta chain was retrieved from a study of human T cells and chemical hapten exposure. Background on the study: Largely, small differences in pooled library volume made per-sample TCR yields vary.

TCRdb passed the RACE reads through MiXCR, listing each CDR3 protein once. This sample carries about 97,000 distinct CDR3 sequences, 27% of them seen once, and the ten largest clones take 10% to 13%. The V end was cut by 0 bases, the J end by 5 bases, with 8 bases between. The CDR3 has 14 amino acids. Per the germline V gene, CDR1 is MNHEY and CDR2 is SVGAGI. Study-level findings and limits: Once DPC sensitization occurred, TCRs above 1 in 1000 frequency showed no change.

Comment on this clonotype: The antigen remains unidentified.

Time point specified: patch test 3, about 24 weeks after DPC sensitization. Treatment in this sample: therapeutic diphenylcyclopropenone sensitization with weekly scalp DPC. Ahead of each patch test application, blood was drawn. The input for sequencing was whole blood, taken in connection with sensitization to the hapten diphenylcyclopropenone (DPC). This sequence originates from a man in his forties with alopecia areata. Some clones in this sample may be carry-over from other donors' samples. The chain couples TRBV6-5 to TRBJ2-1; D call uncertain. CDR3 nucleotides: TGTGCCAGCAGTTACTCCAGCCGAAACAATGAGCAGTTCTTC. It yields the protein CASSYSSRNNEQFF.